The clone carrying this T cell receptor beta chain appeared a single time. What it binds is unknown. The data are from a study of cytomegalovirus exposure and HLA in healthy donors. Notes on the study in general: By a later analysis, the bulk of CMV-associated TCR beta chains appeared HLA-restricted.

PCR amplification relied on 60 Vbeta primers (plus 13 Jbeta primers). The table came from immunoSEQ multiplex PCR; TCRdb's copy has only in-frame clones and leaves some out. Here the sample spans roughly 180,000 clones, 70% to 80% being singletons. The CDR3 runs to 14 residues. V dropped 5 bases and J dropped 4; count of bases not matched to a gene: 3. The germline V gene encodes CDR1 MNHEY and CDR2 SMNVEV (reference sequence). The sequence came from a man under 40 in good health and CMV-seronegative. Specimen: PBMCs. This sequence joins TRBV27 and TRBJ2-5; 11 bases fit TRBD2. CDR3 sequence: CASSRSGGAETQYF. CDR3 coding DNA: TGTGCCAGCAGTCGTAGCGGGGGGGCAGAGACCCAGTACTTC.